The subject of this entry is one T cell receptor (beta chain). The data were produced by immunoSEQ multiplex PCR, yet TCRdb's version contains in-frame clones alone and is incomplete. The table includes some 62,000 clones, about 90% detected once. This specimen comes from a study of OX40 agonist ivuxolimab in advanced cancers. In the study overall: Allowance was made for prior anti-PD-1, anti-PD-L1 or anti-CTLA-4 therapy, and approximately 41% had some.

The germline V gene has CDR1 MGHRA and CDR2 YSYEKL. Trimming took off 2 bases at V and 5 bases at J, with 12 bases between the two ends. CDR3 length: 15 amino acids. This chain links TRBV4-1 with TRBJ2-2; D might be TRBD1 or TRBD2, each matching 5 bases. This sequence originates from an adult with an advanced solid tumor such as melanoma, head and neck, liver or kidney cancer. The source was CD4+ or CD8+ T cells sorted from blood, collected in a trial of the OX40 agonist ivuxolimab. DNA for the CDR3: TGCGCCAGCAGCCAACGGGGCTTGGGGACCGGGGAGCTGTTTTTT. It specifies CASSQRGLGTGELFF.